Shown below are 29 T cell receptor beta chains from a single sample sequenced in a study of PD-L1 blockade in urothelial cancer. The repertoire was sequenced with immunoSEQ multiplex PCR; TCRdb's copy has only in-frame clones and lacks some. The sample consists of more than 95,000 clones, 80% to 90% of them appearing once. The time point was: peripheral blood 6 weeks after treatment start. The sequencing used PBMCs, collected around atezolizumab (anti-PD-L1) treatment. The origin of the receptors is a man aged 60 to 69 with urothelial cancer.

The chain links TRBV5-1 to TRBJ2-1; D perhaps matches TRBD2 (6 bases). This CDR3 is built from 16 residues. Trimming pared 0 bases from V and 5 bases from J, leaving 15 bases between. Germline loops: CDR1 SGHRS, CDR2 YFSETQ. The CDR3 here is CASSLAPTRNDNEQFF. The CDR3 DNA reads TGCGCCAGCAGCTTGGCCCCGACTAGGAATGACAATGAGCAGTTCTTC.

V usage is TRBV18 and J usage is TRBJ2-2, with D perhaps matching TRBD1 (5 bases). Trimming pared 2 bases from V and 7 bases from J, leaving 17 bases between. The germline V gene encodes CDR1 KGHSH and CDR2 LQKENI. This CDR3 is 16 amino acids long. CDR3 loop: CASSPNTGQLSGELFF. The CDR3 bases are TGTGCCAGCTCACCAAATACAGGACAACTGAGCGGGGAGCTGTTTTTT.

The chain couples TRBV5-4 to TRBJ1-2; the D gene is possibly TRBD1 (5 bases). The CDR3 extends over 15 amino acids. Trimming cost V 2 bases and J 0 bases, with 11 bases left between them. Germline loops: CDR1 SGHNT, CDR2 YYREEE (reference sequence). The CDR3 spells CASSLDRGPNYGYTF. CDR3 nucleotides: TGTGCCAGCAGCTTAGATAGGGGCCCTAACTATGGCTACACCTTC. The variable domain in full, with the rest retrieved from reference TRBV5-4 and TRBJ1-2, is ETGVTQSPTHLIKTRGQQVTLRCSSQSGHNTVSWYQQALGQGPQFIFQYYREEENGRGNFPPRFSGLQFPNYSSELNVNALELDDSALYLCASSLDRGPNYGYTFGSGTRLTVV.

The V gene is TRBV6-4, the J gene TRBJ2-1; 10 bases match TRBD2. The CDR3 sequence is 15 residues long. Losses at the gene ends were 6 bases for V and 4 bases for J; bases not matched to a gene: 6. Germline V lookup: CDR1 MRHNA, CDR2 SNTAGT. For the CDR3, the DNA is TGTGCCAGCAGCAGCGGGAGGGCCGGTTACAATGAGCAGTTCTTC. Its protein product is CASSSGRAGYNEQFF.

The rearrangement links TRBV5-1 to TRBJ2-5; 15 positions agree with TRBD2. Germline trimming cut 3 bases from V and 5 bases from J; bases unmatched to any gene: 5. Germline assignment: CDR1 SGHRS and CDR2 YFSETQ. CDR3 length: 16 amino acids. The CDR3 DNA is TGCGCCAGCAGCTGGGCCGGGACTAGCGGGGGGGAGACCCAGTACTTC. Its translation is CASSWAGTSGGETQYF.

This chain joins TRBV28 and TRBJ1-2; 9 nucleotides align to TRBD1. In germline, CDR1 is MDHEN, CDR2 SYDVKM. The CDR3 spans 14 residues. The junction had 8 bases not matched to a gene; V was cut back by 5 bases and J by 7 bases. CDR3 DNA: TGTGCCAGCAGTAAAACAGGGGGCGGGGTTGGCTACACCTTC. It codes for CASSKTGGGVGYTF.

The V gene is TRBV30, the J gene TRBJ1-2; TRBD1 aligns across 8 bases. The CDR3 is made up of 14 amino acids. The V and J ends lost 5 bases and 6 bases, in that order; junction bases with no gene match: 11. The germline gives CDR1 GTSNPN, CDR2 SVGIG (reference sequence). The CDR3 coding sequence is TGTGCCTGGGGACTAGGACAGGGAGGGAATGGCTACACCTTC. Translated, it gives CAWGLGQGGNGYTF.

The chain employs TRBV30 and TRBJ2-1; TRBD1 might be the D (6 bases). CDR1 is GTSNPN, CDR2 SVGIG, per germline (reference sequence). The CDR3 totals 15 residues. The ends were cut back, 3 bases at V and 3 bases at J, with 15 bases in the middle. The CDR3 here is CAWSSLQGFYNEQFF. CDR3 in DNA: TGTGCCTGGAGCTCATTACAGGGTTTCTACAATGAGCAGTTCTTC.

V gene TRBV18 combines with J gene TRBJ2-1; 8 bases match TRBD1. Looked up from germline, CDR1 is KGHSH and CDR2 is LQKENI. With V trimmed by 0 bases and J by 8 bases, 3 bases remained unmatched. The CDR3 runs to 14 residues. CDR3 loop: CASSPPDRVYEQFF. CDR3 bases: TGTGCCAGCTCACCACCGGACAGGGTCTATGAGCAGTTCTTC.

V usage is TRBV10-1 and J usage is TRBJ1-1, with a possible D match to TRBD1 (5 bases). Germline V gives CDR1 WNHNN, CDR2 SYGVQD (reference sequence). CDR3 length: 18 residues. With 0 bases removed from V and 0 bases from J, the gap between germline ends came to 17 bases. As DNA, the CDR3 is TGCGCCAGCAGTGAGTCGATCCGCCAGGGAAACATGAACACTGAAGCTTTCTTT. Translating gives CASSESIRQGNMNTEAFF.

This chain connects TRBV5-4 to TRBJ2-7, with D possibly matching TRBD1 (5 bases). Between the trimmed V and J ends, which lost 2 bases and 3 bases, there was a span of 9 bases. The V gene's germline CDR1 is SGHNT and CDR2 YYREEE (reference sequence). There are 13 residues in the CDR3. Written as DNA, the CDR3 is TGTGCCAGCAGCTTTGACAGACTCTACGAGCAGTACTTC. Protein: CASSFDRLYEQYF.

The chain employs TRBV5-6 and TRBJ2-6, with D possibly matching TRBD2 (6 bases). The germline gives CDR1 SGHDT, CDR2 YYEEEE. V was cut by 3 bases and J by 0 bases, with 10 bases left in between. The CDR3 length is 16 residues. In DNA form, the CDR3 reads TGTGCCAGCAGCTGGGGGGTCATCTCTGGGGCCAACGTCCTGACTTTC. Residues: CASSWGVISGANVLTF.

This clone has a single count. This chain links TRBV6-1 with TRBJ1-1, with D tentatively TRBD1 (6 bases). CDR3 length: 12 amino acids. Trimming took off 6 bases at V and 8 bases at J, with 13 bases between the two ends. CDR1 and CDR2 from the germline V gene are MNHNS and SASEGT. In DNA form, the CDR3 reads TGTGCCAGCAGCCCCCAGGGGAACGAAGCTTTCTTT. This sequence encodes CASSPQGNEAFF.

The chain links TRBV5-1 to TRBJ1-1; TRBD1 agrees at 9 bases. The CDR3 has 15 amino acids. CDR1 and CDR2 from the germline V gene are SGHRS and YFSETQ. V shed 4 bases and J 5 bases; nucleotides not matched to a gene: 9. The CDR3 protein is CASSDPPGQGTEAFF. The CDR3 DNA follows: TGCGCCAGCAGCGACCCCCCGGGACAGGGAACTGAAGCTTTCTTT.

V gene TRBV28 combines with J gene TRBJ2-7; D not certain. Trimming pared 6 bases from V and 3 bases from J, leaving 9 bases between. CDR3 size: 12 residues. Germline-derived CDR1 and CDR2 are MDHEN and SYDVKM. CDR3 loop: CASSPTYYEQYF. In DNA, the CDR3 is TGTGCCAGCAGCCCAACTTACTACGAGCAGTACTTC.

This rearrangement joins TRBV5-8 to TRBJ2-7; D is unresolved. The germline CDR1 and CDR2 sequences are SGHTS and YDEGEE. CDR3 length: 11 amino acids. V gave up 0 bases and J gave up 11 bases, with 9 bases separating them. The DNA for the CDR3 is TGTGCCAGCAGCTTGGGCTCCCGGGAGTACTTC. It is translated as CASSLGSREYF. The whole variable domain, filled in from reference TRBV5-8 and TRBJ2-7, reads EAGVTQSPTHLIKTRGQQATLRCSPISGHTSVYWYQQALGLGLQFLLWYDEGEERNRGNFPPRFSGRQFPNYSSELNVNALELEDSALYLCASSLGSREYFGPGTRLTVT.

The V call is TRBV2, the J call TRBJ2-1, with 7 bases matching TRBD1. J lost 13 bases, V lost 8 bases, and 8 bases had no gene match. CDR1 and CDR2 from the germline V gene are SNHLY and FYNNEI. The CDR3 has 11 amino acids. The CDR3 nucleotides read TGTGCCAGCGGCCCCGGACAGGCCCAGTTCTTC. It specifies CASGPGQAQFF. Supplemented by reference TRBV2 and TRBJ2-1, the full variable domain reads EPEVTQTPSHQVTQMGQEVILRCVPISNHLYFYWYRQILGQKVEFLVSFYNNEISEKSEIFDDQFSVERPDGSNFTLKIRSTKLEDSAMYFCASGPGQAQFFGPGTRLTVL.

The count of this clone is one. Written as DNA, the CDR3 is TGCAGCGCTTTAGCAGATACGCAGTATTTT. This encodes CSALADTQYF. V usage is TRBV29-1 and J usage is TRBJ2-3, with no clear D. Germline V gene sequence: CDR1 SQVTM, CDR2 ANQGSEA. Trimming shortened V by 7 bases and J by 4 bases, and 6 bases separated the two germline ends. The CDR3 contains 10 residues.

The chain combines TRBV28 with TRBJ2-7, with D possibly being TRBD2 (6 bases). Per germline, CDR1 MDHEN and CDR2 SYDVKM. Trimming took 3 bases from V and 3 from J, leaving 9 bases between them. The CDR3 spans 13 residues. For the CDR3, the DNA is TGTGCCAGCAGTTTGGGGGGATACTACGAGCAGTACTTC. This encodes CASSLGGYYEQYF.

J is TRBJ1-2 and V is TRBV6-1; tentatively, D is TRBD1 (5 bases). CDR3 length equals 16 residues. Germline lookup yields CDR1 MNHNS and CDR2 SASEGT. V was shortened by 4 bases and J by 4 bases, with 19 bases between the two germline ends. The CDR3 DNA is TGTGCCAGCAGTGCCCCAGAACTGGGGCCCGGCTATGGCTACACCTTC. This sequence encodes CASSAPELGPGYGYTF.

The chain recombines TRBV28 with TRBJ1-2; TRBD1 matches at 8 bases. Germline CDR1 is MDHEN and CDR2 is SYDVKM. Trimming at V came to 3 bases and at J to 6 bases, leaving 3 bases not matched to a gene. This CDR3 has 13 residues. CDR3 coding DNA: TGTGCCAGCAGTTTGGACAGGGTAGATGGCTACACCTTC. Translated: CASSLDRVDGYTF.

This clone turned up a few times. The chain carries TRBV2 and TRBJ2-5, with a weak D call TRBD2 (6 bases). CDR1 and CDR2 from the germline V gene are SNHLY and FYNNEI. CDR3 length: 15 amino acids. Deletions cut 5 bases from V and 5 bases from J, with 18 bases between. In DNA, the CDR3 is TGTGCCAGCAGTCCTAGGAGGGCTAGCTCGGAGACCCAGTACTTC. Amino acid sequence: CASSPRRASSETQYF.

The CDR3, as DNA: TGTGCCAGCAGCATGCAGGGGTGGGACACTGAAGCTTTCTTT. Its protein product is CASSMQGWDTEAFF. The chain uses TRBV13 and TRBJ1-1, with TRBD1 as a possible D gene (6 bases). Trimming removed 5 bases from V and 3 bases from J, with 13 bases in between. This CDR3 is built from 14 residues. In germline, CDR1 is PRHDT, CDR2 FYEKMQ (reference sequence).

This clone occurred once. This chain joins TRBV7-2 and TRBJ1-5; possible D gene TRBD1, 6 bases. V lost 5 bases and J 7 bases, leaving 18 bases between the germline ends. Germline CDR1 and CDR2: SGHTA and FQGNSA. The CDR3 is 15 amino acids. CDR3 coding DNA: TGTGCCAGCAGCCGTCCCGGGGGGGCCCGGCAGCCCCAGCATTTT. Protein sequence: CASSRPGGARQPQHF.

The chain combines TRBV4-2 with TRBJ2-2, with D tentatively TRBD2 (6 bases). In germline, CDR1 is LGHNA, CDR2 YNFKEQ. Trimming pared 2 bases from V and 6 bases from J, leaving 19 bases between. This CDR3 contains 17 residues. This chain's CDR3 is CASSQLSGLTGPGELFF. CDR3 DNA: TGTGCCAGCAGCCAATTGAGCGGGCTAACGGGTCCCGGGGAGCTGTTTTTT.

This chain uses TRBV11-2 with TRBJ2-1, with TRBD2 identical over 12 bases. Looked up from germline, CDR1 is SGHAT and CDR2 is FQNNGV. The V segment lost 0 bases and the J segment 0 bases; nucleotides outside the gene matches: 9. The CDR3 covers 20 residues. The CDR3 nucleotides read TGTGCCAGCAGCTTAGATTGGAGACTAGCGGGGGCCAGCTCCTACAATGAGCAGTTCTTC. It yields the protein CASSLDWRLAGASSYNEQFF.

The V gene is TRBV16, the J gene TRBJ2-5; D might be TRBD1 (5 bases). V lost 5 bases, J lost 4 bases, and 14 bases lay in between. The germline CDR1 and CDR2 sequences are KGHSY and FQNENV. This CDR3 region has 14 residues. The CDR3 DNA follows: TGTGCCAGCAGCGCGACAGAGGTTCGAGAGACCCAGTACTTC. This sequence encodes CASSATEVRETQYF.

The sample holds one count of this clone. The chain is built from TRBV14 and TRBJ2-2; the D is unclear. Trimming removed 2 bases at V and 6 bases at J, with 4 bases between. This CDR3 contains 12 residues. The germline gives CDR1 SGHDN, CDR2 FVKESK. This chain's CDR3 is CASSQYSGELFF. The CDR3 bases are TGTGCCAGCAGCCAATACTCCGGGGAGCTGTTTTTT.

This sequence joins TRBV27 and TRBJ2-2; 10 bases line up with TRBD1. CDR1 is MNHEY, CDR2 SMNVEV, per germline (reference sequence). The CDR3 loop spans 13 amino acids. With 6 bases clipped from V and 6 bases from J, the junction kept 1 base outside the gene matches. CDR3 amino acids: CASRTGGPGELFF. CDR3 nucleotides: TGTGCCAGCAGGACAGGGGGCCCCGGGGAGCTGTTTTTT.